This TCR beta chain was recorded in a study of kidney transplant recipient with SARS-CoV-2 infection. TCRdb recomputed calls from the reads with MiXCR, one row per CDR3 protein. This sample has some 220,000 distinct CDR3 sequences; 25% to 35% occur once, and the top ten carry roughly 7%. The CDR3 is made up of 17 amino acids. V lost 1 base and J lost 6, with 17 bases in between. Germline V gene lookup returns CDR1 SGHTS and CDR2 YDEGEE. The sequence derives from a male patient in his thirties who had COVID-19 and was a kidney transplant recipient. Some T cells may originate from the graft donor. The sequencing here drew on a blood sample, taken at baseline and on day 111 from a kidney transplant recipient. This chain connects TRBV5-8 to TRBJ1-6; D may be TRBD1 (5 bases). DNA for the CDR3: TGTGCCAGCAGCTTGTTAGGGGCCCGACCATCTAATTCACCCCTCCACTTT. It encodes CASSLLGARPSNSPLHF.